This entry lists 7 T cell receptor beta chains sequenced from one sample in a study of cytomegalovirus exposure and HLA in healthy donors. In the PCR, 60 Vbeta and 13 Jbeta primers were used. This table comes from immunoSEQ multiplex PCR, and its TCRdb copy is limited to in-frame clones, with some not included. The sample has roughly 180,000 clones, approximately 80% seen once. The sequencing input was PBMCs. The receptors stem from a man in his thirties or forties in good health and CMV-seronegative.

This clone was seen just once. The chain couples TRBV29-1 to TRBJ2-1; possibly TRBD2 for D (6 bases). This CDR3 has 14 residues. The ends were cut back, 1 base at V and 3 bases at J, with 10 bases in the middle. From germline, CDR1 is SQVTM and CDR2 ANQGSEA. In DNA form, the CDR3 reads TGCAGCGTTGAAGTGGCGGGACTCTACAATGAGCAGTTCTTC. This translates into CSVEVAGLYNEQFF.

The J gene is TRBJ2-7, the V gene TRBV5-1, with TRBD2 identical over 10 bases. Germline CDR1 SGHRS, CDR2 YFSETQ. With V trimmed by 1 base and J by 3 bases, 4 bases remained unmatched. The CDR3 covers 15 residues. The CDR3 sequence: CASSLPPSGGYEQYF. The CDR3 region has the DNA TGCGCCAGCAGCTTGCCGCCTAGCGGGGGCTACGAGCAGTACTTC.

The rearrangement uses TRBV5-1 and TRBJ2-7, with TRBD1 matching 9 bases. V dropped 1 base and J dropped 2; count of bases not matched to a gene: 7. CDR3 length equals 16 residues. Per germline, CDR1 SGHRS and CDR2 YFSETQ. As DNA, the CDR3 is TGCGCCAGCAGCTTGTTTCGGGACAGGGTGGCCTACGAGCAGTACTTC. Translating gives CASSLFRDRVAYEQYF. The full variable domain, its missing parts supplied by reference TRBV5-1 and TRBJ2-7, is KAGVTQTPRYLIKTRGQQVTLSCSPISGHRSVSWYQQTPGQGLQFLFEYFSETQRNKGNFPGRFSGRQFSNSRSEMNVSTLELGDSALYLCASSLFRDRVAYEQYFGPGTRLTVT.

This chain joins TRBV5-1 and TRBJ2-5, with TRBD1 matching 7 bases. The CDR3 totals 15 residues. Germline-derived CDR1 and CDR2 are SGHRS and YFSETQ. Trimming at V came to 0 bases and at J to 2 bases, leaving 4 bases not matched to a gene. The CDR3 DNA sequence: TGCGCCAGCAGCTTGGCCGCGGACAGGCAAGAGACCCAGTACTTC. Translating gives CASSLAADRQETQYF.

The rearrangement links TRBV7-3 to TRBJ2-7; weak D call: TRBD2 (5 bases). The CDR3 totals 13 residues. Deletions cut 5 bases from V and 0 bases from J, with 8 bases between. The germline V gene has CDR1 SGHTA and CDR2 FQGTGA. This chain's CDR3 is CASSARDSYEQYF. The DNA of the CDR3 is TGTGCCAGCAGCGCGAGGGACTCCTACGAGCAGTACTTC.

The CDR3 DNA sequence: TGTGCCAGCAGCTTAGAGTGGCTAGCGGGGGAAGAGACCCAGTACTTC. This gives the protein CASSLEWLAGEETQYF. V and J are TRBV11-3 and TRBJ2-5, with 10 bases fitting TRBD2. Per germline, CDR1 SGHNT and CDR2 YENEEA. This CDR3 is built from 16 residues. The trim removed 0 bases at V and 3 bases at J, leaving 4 bases unmatched.

This chain connects TRBV11-2 to TRBJ2-7; 11 nucleotides align to TRBD1. Losses at the gene ends were 4 bases for V and 3 bases for J; bases not matched to a gene: 5. The CDR3 totals 15 residues. Germline CDR1 SGHAT, CDR2 FQNNGV. The CDR3 sequence: CASSSWDRGIYEQYF. The CDR3 nucleotides are TGTGCCAGCAGCTCCTGGGACAGGGGGATCTACGAGCAGTACTTC.